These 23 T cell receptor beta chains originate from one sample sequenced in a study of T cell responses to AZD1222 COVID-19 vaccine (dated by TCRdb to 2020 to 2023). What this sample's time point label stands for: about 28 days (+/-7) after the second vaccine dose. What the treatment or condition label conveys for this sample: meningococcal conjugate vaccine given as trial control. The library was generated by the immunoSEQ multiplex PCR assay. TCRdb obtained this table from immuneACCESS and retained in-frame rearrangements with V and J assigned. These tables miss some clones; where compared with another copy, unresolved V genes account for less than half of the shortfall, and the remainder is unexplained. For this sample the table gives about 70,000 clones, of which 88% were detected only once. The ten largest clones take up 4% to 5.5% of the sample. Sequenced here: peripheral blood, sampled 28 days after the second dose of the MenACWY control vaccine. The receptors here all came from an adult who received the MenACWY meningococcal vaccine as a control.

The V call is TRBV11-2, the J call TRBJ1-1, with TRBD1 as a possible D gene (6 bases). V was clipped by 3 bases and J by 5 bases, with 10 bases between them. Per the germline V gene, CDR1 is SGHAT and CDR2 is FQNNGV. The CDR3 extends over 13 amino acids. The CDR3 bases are TGTGCCAGCAGCTTCCAACAGGGTACTGAAGCTTTCTTT. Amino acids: CASSFQQGTEAFF.

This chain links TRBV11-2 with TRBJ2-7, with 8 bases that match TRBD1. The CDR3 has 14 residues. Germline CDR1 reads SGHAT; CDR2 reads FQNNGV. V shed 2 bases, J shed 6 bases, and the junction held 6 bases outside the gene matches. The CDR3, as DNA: TGTGCCAGCAGCTTAAACGCAGGGGGCGGCGAGCAGTACTTC. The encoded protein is CASSLNAGGGEQYF.

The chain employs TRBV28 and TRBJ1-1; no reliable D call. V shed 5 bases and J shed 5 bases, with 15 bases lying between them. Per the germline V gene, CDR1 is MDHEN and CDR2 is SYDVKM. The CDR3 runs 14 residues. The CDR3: CASSPPYFRTEAFF. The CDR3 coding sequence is TGTGCCAGCAGTCCTCCTTACTTTCGGACTGAAGCTTTCTTT.

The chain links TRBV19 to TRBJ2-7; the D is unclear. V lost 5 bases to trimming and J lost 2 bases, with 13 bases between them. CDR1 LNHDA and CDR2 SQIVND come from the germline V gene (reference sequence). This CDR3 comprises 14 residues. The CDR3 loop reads CASSPRTEPYEQYF. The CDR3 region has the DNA TGTGCCAGTAGTCCCCGGACGGAACCCTACGAGCAGTACTTC.

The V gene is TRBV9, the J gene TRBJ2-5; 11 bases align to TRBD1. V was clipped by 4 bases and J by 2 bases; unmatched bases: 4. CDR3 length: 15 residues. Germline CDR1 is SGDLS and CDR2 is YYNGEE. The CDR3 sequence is CASSPGTGGQETQYF. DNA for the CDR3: TGTGCCAGCAGCCCGGGGACAGGGGGGCAAGAGACCCAGTACTTC.

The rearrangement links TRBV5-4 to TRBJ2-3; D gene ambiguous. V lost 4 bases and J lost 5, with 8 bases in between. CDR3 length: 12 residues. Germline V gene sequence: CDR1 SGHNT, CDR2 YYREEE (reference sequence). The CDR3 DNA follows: TGTGCCAGCAGCCTGGGAAGAGATACGCAGTATTTT. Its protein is CASSLGRDTQYF.

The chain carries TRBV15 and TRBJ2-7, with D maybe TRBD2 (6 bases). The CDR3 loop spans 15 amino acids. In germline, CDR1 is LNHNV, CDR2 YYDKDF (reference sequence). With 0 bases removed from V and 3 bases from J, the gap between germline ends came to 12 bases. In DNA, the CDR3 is TGTGCCACCAGCAGAGACCGGGACTTCATCTACGAGCAGTACTTC. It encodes CATSRDRDFIYEQYF. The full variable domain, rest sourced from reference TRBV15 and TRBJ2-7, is DAMVIQNPRYQVTQFGKPVTLSCSQTLNHNVMYWYQQKSSQAPKLLFHYYDKDFNNEADTPDNFQSRRPNTSFCFLDIRSPGLGDTAMYLCATSRDRDFIYEQYFGPGTRLTVT.

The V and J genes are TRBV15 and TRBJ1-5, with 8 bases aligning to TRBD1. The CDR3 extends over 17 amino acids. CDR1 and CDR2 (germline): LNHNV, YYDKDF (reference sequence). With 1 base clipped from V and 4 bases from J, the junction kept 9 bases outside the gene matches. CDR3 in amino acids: CATSRGWTGTWNQPQHF. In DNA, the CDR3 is TGTGCCACCAGCAGAGGATGGACAGGGACGTGGAATCAGCCCCAGCATTTT.

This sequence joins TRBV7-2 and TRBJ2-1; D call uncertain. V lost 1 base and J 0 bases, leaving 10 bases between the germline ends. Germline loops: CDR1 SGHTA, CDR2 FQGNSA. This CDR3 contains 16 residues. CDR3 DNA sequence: TGTGCCAGCAGCTTAGGTGGCTACAGCTCCTACAATGAGCAGTTCTTC. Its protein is CASSLGGYSSYNEQFF.

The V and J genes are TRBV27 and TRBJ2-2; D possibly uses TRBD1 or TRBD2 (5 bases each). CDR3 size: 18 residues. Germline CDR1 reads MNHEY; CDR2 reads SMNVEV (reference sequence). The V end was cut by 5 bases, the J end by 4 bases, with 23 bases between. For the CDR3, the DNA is TGTGCCAGCAGTCCTAACCCATGGCAGGGACGATTCACCGGGGAGCTGTTTTTT. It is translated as CASSPNPWQGRFTGELFF.

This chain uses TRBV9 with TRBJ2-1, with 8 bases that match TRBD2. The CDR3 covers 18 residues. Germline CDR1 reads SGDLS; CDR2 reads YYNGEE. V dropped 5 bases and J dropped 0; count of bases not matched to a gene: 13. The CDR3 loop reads CASSAGREPRFSYNEQFF. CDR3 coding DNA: TGTGCCAGCAGTGCCGGGAGGGAACCACGCTTCTCCTACAATGAGCAGTTCTTC.

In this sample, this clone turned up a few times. CDR3: CASSIPGVALYGYTF. In nucleotides, the CDR3 is TGTGCCAGCAGCATACCAGGGGTCGCCCTATATGGCTACACCTTC. This sequence joins TRBV11-2 and TRBJ1-2, with D perhaps matching TRBD1 (6 bases). The CDR3 is 15 residues long. Between the trimmed V and J ends, which lost 5 bases and 5 bases, there was a span of 18 bases. Germline CDR1 SGHAT, CDR2 FQNNGV.

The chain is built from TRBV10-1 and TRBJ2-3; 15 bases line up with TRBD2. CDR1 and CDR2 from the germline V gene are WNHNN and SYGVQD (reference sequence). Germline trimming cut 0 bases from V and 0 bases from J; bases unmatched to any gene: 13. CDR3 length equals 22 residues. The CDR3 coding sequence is TGCGCCAGCAGTGAGTCGGGGACGGGACTAGCGGGAGGACGAATAAGCACAGATACGCAGTATTTT. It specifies CASSESGTGLAGGRISTDTQYF.

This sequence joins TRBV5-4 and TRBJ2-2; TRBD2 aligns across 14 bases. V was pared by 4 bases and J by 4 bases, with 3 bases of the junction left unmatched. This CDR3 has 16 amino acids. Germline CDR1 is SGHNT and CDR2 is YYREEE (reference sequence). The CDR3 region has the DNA TGTGCCAGCAGCCAGACTAGCGGGAGGGTCACCGGGGAGCTGTTTTTT. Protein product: CASSQTSGRVTGELFF.

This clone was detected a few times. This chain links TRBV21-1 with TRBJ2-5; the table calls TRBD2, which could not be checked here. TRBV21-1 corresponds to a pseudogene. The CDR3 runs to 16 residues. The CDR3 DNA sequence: TGTGCCAGCAGCAAAGCGGCTAGCGGGAGACCAGGGGCCCAGTACTTC. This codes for CASSKAASGRPGAQYF.

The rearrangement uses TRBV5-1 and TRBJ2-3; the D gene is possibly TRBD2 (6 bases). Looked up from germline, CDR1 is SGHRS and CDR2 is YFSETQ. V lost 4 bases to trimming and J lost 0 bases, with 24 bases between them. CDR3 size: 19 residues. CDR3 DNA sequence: TGCGCCAGCAGCCCGGGGCCCCACCTCCCTAGCGTTAGCACAGATACGCAGTATTTT. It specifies CASSPGPHLPSVSTDTQYF.

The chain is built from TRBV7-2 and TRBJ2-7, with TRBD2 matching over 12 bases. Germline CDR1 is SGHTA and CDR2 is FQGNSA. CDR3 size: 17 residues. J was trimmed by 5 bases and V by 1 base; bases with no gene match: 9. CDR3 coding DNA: TGTGCCAGCAGCTTAGGAAGGTCTAGCGGGGGGGGAGACGAGCAGTACTTC. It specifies CASSLGRSSGGGDEQYF.

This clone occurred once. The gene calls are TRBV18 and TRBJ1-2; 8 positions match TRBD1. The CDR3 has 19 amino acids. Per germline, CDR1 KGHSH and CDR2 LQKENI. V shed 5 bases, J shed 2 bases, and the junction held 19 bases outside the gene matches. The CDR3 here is CASSALTGAKIFLNYGYTF. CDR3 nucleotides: TGTGCCAGCTCAGCCTTGACAGGGGCGAAAATTTTTCTCAACTATGGCTACACCTTC.

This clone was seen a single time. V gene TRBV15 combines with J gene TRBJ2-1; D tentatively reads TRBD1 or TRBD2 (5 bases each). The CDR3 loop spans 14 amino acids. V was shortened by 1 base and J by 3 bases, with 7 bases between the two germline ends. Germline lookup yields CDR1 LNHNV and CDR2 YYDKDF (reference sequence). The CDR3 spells CATSRGGSYNEQFF. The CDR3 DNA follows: TGTGCCACCAGCAGAGGGGGGAGCTACAATGAGCAGTTCTTC.

CDR3 coding DNA: TGTGCCATCATTAGAGAAATGAACACTGAAGCTTTCTTT. Amino acid sequence: CAIIREMNTEAFF. This chain joins TRBV10-3 and TRBJ1-1; unclear D gene. V was clipped by 7 bases and J by 0 bases, with 9 bases between them. CDR3 length: 13 amino acids. CDR1 is ENHRY and CDR2 is SYGVKD in the germline V gene.

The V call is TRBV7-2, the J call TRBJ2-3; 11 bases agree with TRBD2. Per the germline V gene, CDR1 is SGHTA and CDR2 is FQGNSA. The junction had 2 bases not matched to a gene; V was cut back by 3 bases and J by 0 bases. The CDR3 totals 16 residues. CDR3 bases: TGTGCCAGCAGCTTGGCTAGCGGGGGGAGCACAGATACGCAGTATTTT. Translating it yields CASSLASGGSTDTQYF.

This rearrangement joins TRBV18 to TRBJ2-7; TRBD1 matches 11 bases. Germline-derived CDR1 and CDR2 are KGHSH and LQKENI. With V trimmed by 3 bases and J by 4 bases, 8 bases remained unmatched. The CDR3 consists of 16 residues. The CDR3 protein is CASSPRTGGAGYEQYF. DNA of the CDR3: TGTGCCAGCTCACCGCGGACAGGGGGCGCCGGGTACGAGCAGTACTTC.

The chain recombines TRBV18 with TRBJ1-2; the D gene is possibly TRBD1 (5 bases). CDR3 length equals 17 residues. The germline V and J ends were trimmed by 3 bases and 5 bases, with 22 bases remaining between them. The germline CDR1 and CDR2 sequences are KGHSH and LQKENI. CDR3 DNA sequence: TGTGCCAGCTCACCGCCCGTCCAGGGATCCGGCTTGTATGGCTACACCTTC. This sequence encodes CASSPPVQGSGLYGYTF. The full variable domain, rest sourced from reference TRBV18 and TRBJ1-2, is NAGVMQNPRHLVRRRGQEARLRCSPMKGHSHVYWYRQLPEEGLKFMVYLQKENIIDESGMPKERFSAEFPKEGPSILRIQQVVRGDSAAYFCASSPPVQGSGLYGYTFGSGTRLTVV.